The rows below give T cell receptor beta chains drawn from one sample of a study of cytomegalovirus exposure and HLA in healthy donors. Clones were sequenced by immunoSEQ multiplex PCR, and TCRdb holds only the in-frame ones, with some missing. The data show some 240,000 clones, around 87% seen once. Material for sequencing was PBMCs. Receptors originate from a woman aged 18-30 years in good health and CMV-seropositive. The CDR3 runs from the conserved cysteine through the conserved F or W. D genes are given only for firm matches. A clone size is listed for some rows: how often the clone was seen (once, few, many), or a class if it is expanded.

clone_size j_call v_call d_call cdr3_aa cdr3_nt
NA TRBJ2-3 TRBV10-3 NA CAISERTAFSTDTQYF TGTGCCATCAGTGAAAGGACTGCCTTCTCCACAGATACGCAGTATTTT
NA TRBJ1-2 TRBV27 NA CASSFSSPRVGYTF TGTGCCAGCAGTTTCTCCTCCCCCCGGGTTGGCTACACCTTC
NA TRBJ1-5 TRBV4-1 NA CASSQGSGQPQHF TGCGCCAGCAGCCAAGGGAGCGGACAGCCCCAGCATTTT
NA TRBJ2-2 TRBV28 TRBD2 CASSSPGLDLTGELFF TGTGCCAGCAGTTCGCCAGGACTAGACCTAACCGGGGAGCTGTTTTTT
NA TRBJ2-7 TRBV10-3 TRBD1 CAIKSDRGRLGEQYF TGTGCCATCAAATCGGACAGGGGGCGTTTAGGCGAGCAGTACTTC
NA TRBJ2-1 TRBV19 TRBD1 CASSRPGQGIYEQFF TGTGCCAGTAGTCGACCGGGACAGGGAATCTATGAGCAGTTCTTC
NA TRBJ1-5 TRBV27 NA CASSLAGVNQPQHF TGTGCCAGCAGTTTGGCAGGGGTGAATCAGCCCCAGCATTTT
NA TRBJ2-7 TRBV6-1 NA CASRDFSFPPEQYF TGTGCCAGCCGGGACTTCTCCTTCCCCCCCGAGCAGTACTTC
once TRBJ1-3 TRBV6-1 TRBD1 CASRGTAGNTIYF TGTGCCAGCAGGGGGACAGCTGGAAACACCATATATTTT
NA TRBJ2-7 TRBV6-6 TRBD2 CASSTSGRAYEQYF TGTGCCAGCAGTACTAGCGGGAGGGCCTACGAGCAGTACTTC
few TRBJ1-5 TRBV28 NA CASSTNVGGSQHF TGTGCCAGCAGTACAAATGTGGGGGGAAGTCAGCATTTT
few TRBJ2-1 TRBV18 TRBD1 CASSPGRGQGNNEQFF TGTGCCAGCTCACCAGGCCGCGGACAGGGCAACAATGAGCAGTTCTTC
NA TRBJ1-5 TRBV19 TRBD1 CASSSGTGRNQPQHF TGTGCCAGTAGTAGTGGGACAGGGCGGAATCAGCCCCAGCATTTT
once TRBJ2-5 TRBV5-4 NA CASSLGKERPQETQYF TGTGCCAGCAGCTTAGGGAAAGAGCGGCCCCAAGAGACCCAGTACTTC
few TRBJ1-2 TRBV5-1 NA CASSLGVSPNYGYTF TGCGCCAGCAGCTTGGGGGTTAGCCCTAACTATGGCTACACCTTC
NA TRBJ2-7 TRBV6-1 TRBD2 CASQLAGGMGEQYF TGTGCCAGCCAACTAGCGGGGGGTATGGGCGAGCAGTACTTC
NA TRBJ2-7 TRBV10-3 TRBD2 CAIGSSGRGYEQYF TGTGCCATCGGTTCTAGCGGGAGGGGATACGAGCAGTACTTC
NA TRBJ2-7 TRBV2 NA CASGRTKTYEQYF TGTGCCAGCGGAAGAACTAAAACCTACGAGCAGTACTTC
NA TRBJ1-2 TRBV10-3 TRBD1 CASCPGGGQGSYGYTF TGTGCCAGTTGCCCGGGAGGTGGACAGGGATCCTATGGCTACACCTTC
NA TRBJ1-1 TRBV6-5 NA CASSYVRGNTEAFF TGTGCCAGCAGTTACGTCAGGGGGAACACTGAAGCTTTCTTT
NA TRBJ1-5 TRBV27 TRBD1 CASARQGASQPQHF TGTGCCAGCGCTCGACAGGGGGCTTCTCAGCCCCAGCATTTT
NA TRBJ2-7 TRBV21-1 NA CASSVSGTYPGQEPYEQYF TGTGCCAGCAGCGTCAGTGGAACGTATCCGGGACAGGAACCCTACGAGCAGTACTTC
NA TRBJ1-5 TRBV28 NA CASGEGATNQPQHF TGTGCCAGCGGTGAAGGGGCAACTAATCAGCCCCAGCATTTT
NA TRBJ2-7 TRBV9 NA CASSGGGAAGEWQYF TGTGCCAGCAGCGGAGGGGGAGCGGCCGGCGAGTGGCAGTACTTC
NA TRBJ2-1 TRBV7-3 TRBD1 CASSLGDRDYNEQFF TGTGCCAGCAGCTTAGGGGACAGGGACTACAATGAGCAGTTCTTC
few TRBJ1-5 TRBV4-1 TRBD1 CASSPGQGSNQPQHF TGCGCCAGCAGCCCGGGACAGGGCAGCAATCAGCCCCAGCATTTT
NA TRBJ2-5 TRBV5-1 TRBD1 CASSQDRGTFETQYF TGCGCCAGCAGCCAGGACAGGGGGACTTTCGAGACCCAGTACTTC
NA TRBJ2-1 TRBV28 TRBD2 CASSYLAGVTYNEQFF TGTGCCAGCAGTTACCTAGCGGGAGTTACCTACAATGAGCAGTTCTTC
NA TRBJ1-1 TRBV7-8 NA CASSLGSNTEAFF TGTGCCAGCAGCTTAGGATCGAACACAGAAGCTTTCTTT
NA TRBJ2-3 TRBV9 NA CASSPRTIREATTDTQYF TGTGCCAGCAGCCCTAGGACAATAAGGGAGGCAACCACAGATACGCAGTATTTT
NA TRBJ1-5 TRBV28 NA CASSPSFGGNQPQHF TGTGCCAGCAGCCCATCTTTCGGGGGCAATCAGCCCCAGCATTTT
NA TRBJ1-4 TRBV7-6 TRBD1 CASSSSTGGREKLFF TGTGCCAGCAGCTCCTCAACAGGGGGTAGGGAAAAACTGTTTTTT
NA TRBJ2-7 TRBV25-1 NA CASSSQQTNEQYF TGTGCCAGCAGTAGCCAGCAGACTAACGAGCAGTACTTC
NA TRBJ1-5 TRBV6-6 NA CASSYKADQPQHF TGTGCCAGCAGTTACAAAGCCGATCAGCCCCAGCATTTT
NA TRBJ1-4 TRBV7-3 TRBD1 CASRGTGNEKLFF TGTGCCAGCAGGGGGACAGGGAATGAAAAACTGTTTTTT
NA TRBJ2-1 TRBV7-2 TRBD1 CASSSQDRPYNEQFF TGTGCCAGCAGCTCACAGGACAGGCCCTACAATGAGCAGTTCTTC
NA TRBJ1-2 TRBV27 TRBD1 CASSGNRGNWYGYTF TGTGCCAGCAGTGGGAACAGGGGTAATTGGTATGGCTACACCTTC
NA TRBJ1-5 TRBV30 TRBD1 CAWSGQGASNQPQHF TGTGCCTGGAGTGGCCAGGGGGCAAGCAATCAGCCCCAGCATTTT
NA TRBJ2-3 TRBV28 NA CASSFRSSVDTQYF TGTGCCAGCAGTTTCCGGAGTAGCGTCGATACGCAGTATTTT
NA TRBJ1-1 TRBV9 NA CASSDRNTEAFF TGTGCCAGCAGCGACAGGAACACTGAAGCTTTCTTT
NA TRBJ1-5 TRBV10-3 TRBD1 CAISPTGLGQPQHF TGTGCCATCAGCCCGACAGGGCTCGGTCAGCCCCAGCATTTT
NA TRBJ1-1 TRBV6-6 NA CASTLEQASTEAFF TGTGCCAGCACCCTCGAACAGGCTAGTACTGAAGCTTTCTTT
NA TRBJ2-2 TRBV7-7 TRBD1 CASSLTGWAGELFF TGTGCTAGCAGCTTGACAGGGTGGGCCGGGGAGCTGTTTTTT
NA TRBJ1-1 TRBV7-9 NA CASSSLQLNTEAFF TGTGCCAGCAGCTCACTCCAATTGAACACTGAAGCTTTCTTT
NA TRBJ1-1 TRBV2 TRBD1 CASSGTGGTEAFF TGTGCCAGCAGTGGGACAGGGGGAACTGAAGCTTTCTTT
NA TRBJ2-7 TRBV28 NA CASRLSQVDIFYEQYF TGTGCCAGCAGGTTAAGCCAGGTGGATATATTCTACGAGCAGTACTTC
once TRBJ2-7 TRBV4-2 NA CASSPSGMFEQYF TGTGCCAGCAGCCCCTCGGGTATGTTCGAGCAGTACTTC
NA TRBJ2-7 TRBV9 NA CASSVGGGTREQYF TGTGCCAGCAGCGTAGGAGGCGGGACCCGCGAGCAGTACTTC
NA TRBJ1-1 TRBV6-6 NA CASSPGVTTEAFF TGTGCCAGCAGTCCGGGAGTGACAACTGAAGCTTTCTTT
NA TRBJ2-7 TRBV28 NA CASSHAGTSRRGQYF TGTGCCAGCAGCCACGCAGGGACATCCCGTCGTGGGCAGTACTTC
NA TRBJ2-5 TRBV5-1 TRBD2 CASSLGPAGREETQYF TGCGCCAGCAGCTTGGGTCCAGCGGGACGGGAGGAGACCCAGTACTTC
NA TRBJ2-7 TRBV28 TRBD1 CASIYLGTDYYEQYF TGTGCCAGCATTTATCTCGGGACAGATTACTACGAGCAGTACTTC
NA TRBJ2-1 TRBV9 TRBD2 CASSVGGSGRVFYNEQFF TGTGCCAGCAGCGTAGGCGGTAGCGGGAGGGTTTTCTACAATGAGCAGTTCTTC
NA TRBJ2-3 TRBV11-2 TRBD1 CASSLAGGSTDTQYF TGTGCCAGCAGCCTTGCAGGGGGCAGCACAGATACGCAGTATTTT
NA TRBJ2-1 TRBV28 TRBD2 CASSLTSGYNEQFF TGTGCCAGCAGTTTGACTAGCGGGTACAATGAGCAGTTCTTC